This TCR beta chain was sequenced for a study of CD8+CD57+ T cells in acquired aplastic anemia. Looking at the study overall: Mean read depth for CD4+ cells from healthy donors was around 11 million.

Comments on this clonotype: As yet, its antigen is unknown.

After removal of 5 bases from V and 4 bases from J, the junction contained 5 bases not matched to a gene. This CDR3 region has 14 residues. Germline V lookup: CDR1 SNHLY, CDR2 FYNNEI. Genomic DNA was employed as the template in profiling TCR beta VDJ and CDR3. TCRdb passed the reads through MiXCR, listing each CDR3 protein once. The sample has some 45,000 distinct CDR3 sequences; 68% are singletons. Study results and limitations: A set of around 30 CD8+ CDR3 sequences was shared between patients and controls, and these sequences appeared highly expressed in patients.

The chain joins TRBV2 to TRBJ1-2, with 9 positions matching TRBD1. Sequencing was done on a sample of sorted CD4+, CD8+, or CD8+CD57+ T cells (not recorded which) from PBMCs. The source is a human donor in good health, serving as a control. The CDR3 region is CASSSGQGSYGYTF. The CDR3 DNA sequence: TGTGCCAGCAGTTCAGGACAGGGGAGCTATGGCTACACCTTC.